A single sample is the source of the 30 T cell receptor beta chains below, sequenced in a study of CD8 T cells in Susac syndrome. After extraction with the RNeasy kit, about 0.45 to 1 ug of the RNA was reverse transcribed using random hexamers. A single record per CDR3 protein comes from TCRdb applying MiXCR to the immunoSEQ multiplex PCR reads. Of some 190,000 distinct CDR3 sequences in the sample, around 96% were seen once. Material: CD4+ T cells from PBMCs. The receptors shown here come from a human donor in good health.

The chain couples TRBV20-1 to TRBJ1-5; D uncertain. CDR1 and CDR2 from the germline V gene are DFQATT and SNEGSKA (reference sequence). The CDR3 spans 13 residues. Trimming took off 0 bases at V and 4 bases at J, with 7 bases between the two ends. The CDR3, as DNA: TGCAGTGCTAGAGATCGTTATAATCAGCCCCAGCATTTT. This gives the protein CSARDRYNQPQHF.

The CDR3 coding sequence is TGCAGTGCTAGAGTGTTTAGCGGGTCCCAAGAGACCCAGTACTTC. It codes for CSARVFSGSQETQYF. The chain combines TRBV20-1 with TRBJ2-5, with 7 positions matching TRBD2. The V and J ends lost 1 base and 1 base, in that order; junction bases with no gene match: 6. CDR3 length equals 15 residues. CDR1 and CDR2 from the germline V gene are DFQATT and SNEGSKA (reference sequence).

This sequence joins TRBV5-1 and TRBJ2-7, with TRBD1 as a possible D gene (6 bases). CDR1 is SGHRS, CDR2 YFSETQ, per germline. V lost 5 bases and J 7 bases, leaving 16 bases between the germline ends. CDR3 length: 13 amino acids. This chain's CDR3 is CASSRQARMEQYF. CDR3 coding DNA: TGCGCCAGCAGTAGACAGGCGCGGATGGAGCAGTACTTC.

V is TRBV20-1 and J is TRBJ1-5; the D gene is possibly TRBD1 (6 bases). The CDR3 has 16 amino acids. Trimming pared 3 bases from V and 5 bases from J, leaving 20 bases between. Germline CDR1 DFQATT, CDR2 SNEGSKA (reference sequence). CDR3 sequence reads: CSARGEGTLRYQPQHF. The CDR3 DNA reads as TGCAGTGCTAGGGGAGAAGGGACACTTCGATATCAGCCCCAGCATTTT.

The chain links TRBV11-3 to TRBJ2-3, with TRBD2 identical over 7 bases. There are 15 residues in the CDR3. The germline gives CDR1 SGHNT, CDR2 YENEEA. Losses at the gene ends were 1 base for V and 5 bases for J; bases not matched to a gene: 6. CDR3 bases: TGTGCCAGCAGCTTAGGCCTAGCGGAGGTAGATACGCAGTATTTT. Translation: CASSLGLAEVDTQYF.

V is TRBV20-1 and J is TRBJ2-3; no reliable D call. The V and J ends lost 6 bases and 2 bases respectively, with 9 bases between them. Per germline, CDR1 DFQATT and CDR2 SNEGSKA (reference sequence). The CDR3 loop spans 12 amino acids. The CDR3 loop reads CSADPYTDTQYF. For the CDR3, the DNA is TGCAGTGCCGACCCCTACACAGATACGCAGTATTTT.

The V gene is TRBV12-3 or TRBV12-4, the J gene TRBJ1-2; TRBD1 matches at 9 bases. The CDR3 totals 13 residues. V dropped 6 bases and J dropped 2; count of bases not matched to a gene: 1. CDR3 loop: CASRGTGNYGYTF. CDR3 bases: TGTGCCAGCAGAGGGACAGGGAACTATGGCTACACCTTC.

The V and J genes are TRBV29-1 and TRBJ2-5, with 11 bases that match TRBD2. Trimming removed 7 bases from V and 1 base from J; junction bases left unmatched: 8. Germline loops: CDR1 SQVTM, CDR2 ANQGSEA. The CDR3 is 15 amino acids. CDR3 bases: TGCAGCGCCGACGGGACTAGCGGTTTCCAAGAGACCCAGTACTTC. It yields the protein CSADGTSGFQETQYF.

The rearrangement links TRBV28 to TRBJ1-2; 7 bases align to TRBD1. The germline V gene encodes CDR1 MDHEN and CDR2 SYDVKM. The CDR3 length is 15 residues. V was clipped by 4 bases and J by 6 bases; unmatched bases: 11. CDR3 coding DNA: TGTGCCAGCAGTTCCGGACCCGGGACAGACAATGGCTACACCTTC. Amino acid sequence: CASSSGPGTDNGYTF.

The rearrangement joins TRBV7-9 to TRBJ2-5; D gene unclear. The CDR3 has 13 amino acids. V was shortened by 2 bases and J by 5 bases, with 9 bases between the two germline ends. CDR1 and CDR2 (germline): SEHNR, FQNEAQ (reference sequence). CDR3 in DNA: TGTGCCAGCAGCTTAATTGCGAGGGAGACCCAGTACTTC. Translating it yields CASSLIARETQYF.

The chain uses TRBV4-3 and TRBJ2-1; D is ambiguous. The V and J ends lost 4 bases and 3 bases respectively, with 10 bases between them. The CDR3 is made up of 14 amino acids. Germline loops: CDR1 LGHNA, CDR2 YSLEER. The CDR3 DNA reads as TGCGCCAGCAGCCGGGCCGAAATCTACAATGAGCAGTTCTTC. Translated: CASSRAEIYNEQFF.

This clonotype was observed a handful of times. The CDR3, as DNA: TGTGCCAGCAGTTTTAGCACCGGGGAGCTGTTTTTT. It specifies CASSFSTGELFF. This rearrangement joins TRBV27 to TRBJ2-2, with D unresolved. The V gene's germline CDR1 is MNHEY and CDR2 SMNVEV (reference sequence). The CDR3 consists of 12 residues. V dropped 3 bases and J dropped 4 bases, with 3 bases sitting between them.

As concerns this clonotype: One end of the junction does not line up with germline, which may come from a read error. CDR3 in DNA: TGTGCCAGCAGCCCTAGACGGGACACTGAAGTTTTCTTT. Protein: CASSPRRDTEVFF. The rearrangement uses TRBV2 and TRBJ1-1; D may be TRBD1 (6 bases). Germline CDR1 is SNHLY and CDR2 is FYNNEI. This CDR3 contains 13 residues.

This chain links TRBV30 with TRBJ1-5; D is undetermined. In germline, CDR1 is GTSNPN, CDR2 SVGIG (reference sequence). Trimming removed 1 base at V and 5 bases at J, with 9 bases between. The CDR3 loop spans 13 amino acids. The CDR3 coding sequence is TGTGCCTGGAGTGGAGGGTTCGATCAGCCCCAGCATTTT. Its translation is CAWSGGFDQPQHF.

The rearrangement joins TRBV6-5 to TRBJ1-2, with 10 bases fitting TRBD1. This CDR3 is built from 13 residues. CDR1 is MNHEY and CDR2 is SVGAGI in the germline V gene. Trimming at V came to 8 bases and at J to 8 bases, leaving 8 bases not matched to a gene. This CDR3 is CASAGQGSWGYTF. DNA for the CDR3: TGTGCCAGCGCGGGACAGGGGTCGTGGGGCTACACCTTC.

This clonotype was seen only once. The genes are TRBV7-2 and TRBJ1-1; no reliable D call. The V end was cut by 5 bases, the J end by 0 bases, with 10 bases between. CDR1 and CDR2 from the germline V gene are SGHTA and FQGNSA. This CDR3 region has 14 residues. CDR3 sequence: CASSMARLNTEAFF. CDR3 DNA sequence: TGTGCCAGCAGCATGGCCAGGTTGAACACTGAAGCTTTCTTT.

The CDR3 here is CATSRPGTSGEETQYF. The CDR3, as DNA: TGTGCCACCAGCAGACCCGGGACTAGCGGGGAAGAGACCCAGTACTTC. The genes are TRBV15 and TRBJ2-5; 13 bases map to TRBD2. Germline V gene lookup returns CDR1 LNHNV and CDR2 YYDKDF (reference sequence). The CDR3 length is 16 residues. With 2 bases clipped from V and 3 bases from J, the junction kept 3 bases outside the gene matches.

This sequence joins TRBV28 and TRBJ2-7; no definite D call. CDR3 size: 11 residues. The V gene's germline CDR1 is MDHEN and CDR2 SYDVKM. Trimming stripped 5 bases from V and 5 bases from J, with 7 bases between. Here the CDR3 DNA reads TGTGCCAGCAGTCAATTGCACGAGCAGTACTTC. Its translation is CASSQLHEQYF.

The J gene is TRBJ2-1, the V gene TRBV30; 8 nucleotides align to TRBD2. The junction had 6 bases not matched to a gene; V was cut back by 3 bases and J by 8 bases. The CDR3 totals 13 residues. CDR1 is GTSNPN and CDR2 is SVGIG in the germline V gene (reference sequence). The CDR3 DNA reads TGTGCCTGGAGCGGGACTAGTTTTGATGAGCAGTTCTTC. As protein: CAWSGTSFDEQFF.

The CDR3 nucleotides are TGTGCCAGCAGCTTAGTAGGGGCGGACGGCTACACCTTC. Protein sequence: CASSLVGADGYTF. The rearrangement joins TRBV7-9 to TRBJ1-2, with D perhaps TRBD1 (5 bases). The V gene's germline CDR1 is SEHNR and CDR2 FQNEAQ (reference sequence). The CDR3 consists of 13 residues. Trimming cost V 1 base and J 8 bases, with 11 bases left between them.

The chain carries TRBV29-1 and TRBJ1-1; no reliable D call. With 6 bases removed from V and 1 base from J, the gap between germline ends came to 15 bases. Germline-derived CDR1 and CDR2 are SQVTM and ANQGSEA. This CDR3 comprises 14 residues. The CDR3 coding sequence is TGCAGCGTCCACTCACCGTCGGGGAACACTGAAGCTTTCTTT. Its translation: CSVHSPSGNTEAFF.

The chain is built from TRBV29-1 and TRBJ1-1; the D gene is possibly TRBD1 (5 bases). Germline CDR1 and CDR2: SQVTM and ANQGSEA. There are 10 residues in the CDR3. The V and J ends lost 8 bases and 8 bases respectively, with 12 bases between them. CDR3 DNA sequence: TGCAGCAGCGACGACAGCGAAGCTTTCTTT. As protein: CSSDDSEAFF.

This clonotype was seen a single time. The gene calls are TRBV5-1 and TRBJ2-1, with D hard to call. From germline, CDR1 is SGHRS and CDR2 YFSETQ. The CDR3 runs 15 residues. The ends were cut back, 2 bases at V and 4 bases at J, with 13 bases in the middle. As DNA, the CDR3 is TGCGCCAGCAGCTTCGCGGAAACGACATACAATGAGCAGTTCTTC. This translates into CASSFAETTYNEQFF.

The table lists this clonotype with a count of one. This chain joins TRBV12-3 or TRBV12-4 and TRBJ2-1; D is undetermined. The CDR3 is made up of 12 amino acids. V lost 6 bases and J lost 15, with 18 bases in between. CDR3 loop: CASSNRPAIRFF. Here the CDR3 DNA reads TGTGCCAGCAGCAACCGTCCGGCGATTCGGTTCTTC.

This rearrangement joins TRBV29-1 to TRBJ2-1, with D possibly TRBD1 on 6 matching bases. The CDR3 totals 15 residues. The V gene's germline CDR1 is SQVTM and CDR2 ANQGSEA. V dropped 4 bases and J dropped 0 bases, with 13 bases sitting between them. The CDR3 is CSVAPGTHSYNEQFF. For the CDR3, the DNA is TGCAGCGTTGCCCCCGGGACACACTCCTACAATGAGCAGTTCTTC.

CDR3 in amino acids: CASSLWRTNEKLFF. The DNA for the CDR3 is TGTGCCAGCAGTTTATGGCGGACTAATGAAAAACTGTTTTTT. This rearrangement joins TRBV12-3 or TRBV12-4 to TRBJ1-4; D remains ambiguous. V was shortened by 2 bases and J by 2 bases, with 6 bases between the two germline ends. The CDR3 is made up of 14 amino acids.

This sequence joins TRBV30 and TRBJ2-3, with D perhaps matching TRBD1 or TRBD2 (5 bases each). V was clipped by 2 bases and J by 2 bases, with 8 bases between them. Germline V gene sequence: CDR1 GTSNPN, CDR2 SVGIG (reference sequence). The CDR3 runs 13 residues. The CDR3 coding sequence is TGTGCCTGGAGTCTCGGGACCACAGATACGCAGTATTTT. As protein: CAWSLGTTDTQYF.

This clonotype was picked up one time. This chain's CDR3 is CSDKAGTTDTQYF. DNA of the CDR3: TGCAGCGATAAAGCGGGAACCACAGATACGCAGTATTTT. V and J are TRBV29-1 and TRBJ2-3; TRBD2 agrees at 7 bases. V shed 7 bases and J 2 bases; nucleotides not matched to a gene: 6. Germline V gene lookup returns CDR1 SQVTM and CDR2 ANQGSEA. The CDR3 loop spans 13 amino acids.

The CDR3 nucleotides are TGCAGCGTTGATGTTAGTGAGCAGTTCTTC. It translates to CSVDVSEQFF. The V and J genes are TRBV29-1 and TRBJ2-1; unclear D gene. V gave up 3 bases and J gave up 9 bases, with 6 bases separating them. Germline V CDR1 and CDR2: SQVTM, ANQGSEA. This CDR3 region has 10 residues.

This chain joins TRBV20-1 and TRBJ2-7, with D possibly matching TRBD2 (6 bases). Germline-derived CDR1 and CDR2 are DFQATT and SNEGSKA (reference sequence). V was cut by 0 bases and J by 7 bases, with 16 bases left in between. This CDR3 has 14 residues. CDR3 amino acids: CSARDMTEGREQYF. In nucleotides, the CDR3 is TGCAGTGCTAGAGATATGACGGAGGGGAGGGAGCAGTACTTC.